Below are 3 T cell receptor beta chains sequenced from a single sample in a study of T cells in Graves' hyperthyroidism and ophthalmopathy. The source material, RNA transcripts, was used to amplify TCR beta CDR3 regions. The TCR CDR3 first-round RT-PCR relied on the HTBI primer set. TCRdb re-called the multiplex PCR reads with MiXCR, one entry per CDR3 protein. The table has 310,000 or so distinct CDR3 sequences, over 15% seen once; the top ten hold less than 70%. The sequenced material came from blood. Source of these receptors: a woman aged 55-70 years with Graves' ophthalmopathy.

This clonotype was seen at least ten times. The chain couples TRBV5-1 to TRBJ2-2; TRBD2 aligns across 11 bases. CDR1 is SGHRS, CDR2 YFSETQ, per germline. The J segment lost 4 bases and the V segment lost 4 bases, leaving 6 bases of the junction unmatched. The CDR3 runs to 16 residues. CDR3 region: CASSALAGVATGELFF. CDR3 DNA: TGCGCCAGCAGCGCACTAGCGGGAGTTGCCACCGGGGAGCTGTTTTTT.

This chain uses TRBV30 with TRBJ1-5, with D tentatively TRBD1 (5 bases). V shed 2 bases and J shed 7 bases, with 12 bases lying between them. The V gene's germline CDR1 is GTSNPN and CDR2 SVGIG (reference sequence). The CDR3 runs 13 residues. The CDR3 DNA is TGTGCCTGGAGTCAACAAGGGGTACAGCCCCAGCATTTT. Translating gives CAWSQQGVQPQHF.

This clonotype was seen at least ten times. This rearrangement joins TRBV24-1 to TRBJ2-1, with 9 bases that match TRBD1. Unmatched junction bases numbered 12, after V lost 4 bases and J lost 9 bases. CDR3 length: 16 amino acids. Germline V gene lookup returns CDR1 KGHDR and CDR2 SFDVKD. The CDR3 sequence: CATSELFGQGSGEQFF. The CDR3 DNA sequence: TGTGCCACCAGTGAGTTGTTTGGACAGGGGTCGGGTGAGCAGTTCTTC.